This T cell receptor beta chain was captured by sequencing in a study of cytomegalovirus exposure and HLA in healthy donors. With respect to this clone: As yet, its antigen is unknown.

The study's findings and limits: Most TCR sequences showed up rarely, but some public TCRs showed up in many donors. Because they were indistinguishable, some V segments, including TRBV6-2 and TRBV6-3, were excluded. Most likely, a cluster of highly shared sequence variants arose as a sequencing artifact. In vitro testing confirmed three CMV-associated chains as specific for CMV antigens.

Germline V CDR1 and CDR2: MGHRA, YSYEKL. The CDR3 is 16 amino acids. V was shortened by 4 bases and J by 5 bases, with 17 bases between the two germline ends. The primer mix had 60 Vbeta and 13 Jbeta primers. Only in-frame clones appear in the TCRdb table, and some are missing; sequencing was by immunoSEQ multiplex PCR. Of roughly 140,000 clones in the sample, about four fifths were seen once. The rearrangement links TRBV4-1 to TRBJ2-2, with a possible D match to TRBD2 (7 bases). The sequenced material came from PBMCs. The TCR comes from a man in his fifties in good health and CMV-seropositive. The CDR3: CASSPVVGGQTGELFF. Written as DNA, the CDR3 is TGCGCCAGCAGCCCAGTGGTCGGGGGGCAAACCGGGGAGCTGTTTTTT.